A single sample gave rise to the 23 T cell receptor beta chains below, sequenced in a study of shared clonotypes between healthy human individuals. Profiling relied on immunoSEQ multiplex PCR, and the TCRdb table lists in-frame clones only, not all of them. The sample records under 2,500,000 clones, 95% being singletons. Sequenced material: naive CD4+ T cells sorted from blood. Regarding subset: CD45RA+ positively selected. The receptors here all came from a man younger than 30 in good health.

This chain joins TRBV7-8 and TRBJ2-3; D perhaps matches TRBD2 (6 bases). Trimming removed 5 bases from V and 4 bases from J, with 19 bases in between. Germline V gives CDR1 SGHVS, CDR2 FQNEAQ. There are 16 residues in the CDR3. In DNA form, the CDR3 reads TGTGCCAGCAGCAGCTCCGGGACTCCCAGGCCAGATACGCAGTATTTT. Translated: CASSSSGTPRPDTQYF.

The chain joins TRBV19 to TRBJ2-3; TRBD2 matches 9 bases. Trimming cost V 4 bases and J 2 bases; bases outside gene matches: 4. The CDR3 loop spans 15 amino acids. CDR1 and CDR2 from the germline V gene are LNHDA and SQIVND (reference sequence). CDR3 coding DNA: TGTGCCAGTAGTAGCAAGCGGGAGGCCACAGATACGCAGTATTTT. Translation: CASSSKREATDTQYF.

The chain links TRBV18 to TRBJ1-1; 8 positions match TRBD1. CDR3 length equals 15 residues. After removal of 6 bases from V and 6 bases from J, the junction contained 12 bases not matched to a gene. CDR1 and CDR2 from the germline V gene are KGHSH and LQKENI. CDR3 in amino acids: CASSPQTTGASEAFF. The CDR3 nucleotides read TGTGCCAGCTCGCCCCAAACGACAGGGGCCTCTGAAGCTTTCTTT.

The J gene is TRBJ2-3, the V gene TRBV5-1, with TRBD2 identical over 9 bases. V lost 2 bases and J lost 4; bases outside the gene matches: 5. This CDR3 comprises 15 residues. CDR1 SGHRS and CDR2 YFSETQ come from the germline V gene. The CDR3: CASSFSGRSPDTQYF. The CDR3 DNA reads as TGCGCCAGCAGCTTTAGCGGGAGATCACCAGATACGCAGTATTTT. The whole variable domain, remainder taken from reference TRBV5-1 and TRBJ2-3, is KAGVTQTPRYLIKTRGQQVTLSCSPISGHRSVSWYQQTPGQGLQFLFEYFSETQRNKGNFPGRFSGRQFSNSRSEMNVSTLELGDSALYLCASSFSGRSPDTQYFGPGTRLTVL.

Regarding this clone: The same CDR3 is also encoded by other DNA sequences in this sample. The V and J genes are TRBV6-1 and TRBJ1-1; the D is unclear. The germline V gene encodes CDR1 MNHNS and CDR2 SASEGT. V lost 4 bases to trimming and J lost 0 bases, with 6 bases between them. This CDR3 region has 13 residues. CDR3 loop: CASSGEVNTEAFF. In DNA form, the CDR3 reads TGTGCCAGCAGTGGGGAGGTGAACACTGAAGCTTTCTTT.

V is TRBV6-6 and J is TRBJ1-4, with 10 bases identical to TRBD1. Germline CDR1 and CDR2: MNHNY and SVGAGI (reference sequence). After removal of 6 bases from V and 2 bases from J, the junction contained 3 bases not matched to a gene. CDR3 length: 15 amino acids. Here the CDR3 reads CASSRQGATNEKLFF. CDR3 bases: TGTGCCAGCAGCCGACAGGGGGCGACTAATGAAAAACTGTTTTTT.

This clone was seen once. The J gene is TRBJ1-5, the V gene TRBV28, with D unresolved. Germline V gene sequence: CDR1 MDHEN, CDR2 SYDVKM. The CDR3 is 14 residues long. V gave up 5 bases and J gave up 0 bases, with 8 bases separating them. The CDR3 nucleotides are TGTGCCAGCAGTACGGGTCTTAGCAATCAGCCCCAGCATTTT. Amino acid sequence: CASSTGLSNQPQHF.

The chain recombines TRBV29-1 with TRBJ2-5; TRBD2 aligns across 9 bases. CDR1 is SQVTM, CDR2 ANQGSEA, per germline. J gave up 7 bases and V 8 bases, and 8 bases lay outside the gene matches. CDR3 size: 12 residues. The CDR3 sequence is CSLSGGEGTQYF. Written as DNA, the CDR3 is TGCAGCCTTAGCGGGGGCGAGGGGACCCAGTACTTC.

Only a few counts were recorded for this clone. Other DNA sequences from this sample encode an identical CDR3 as well. The DNA of the CDR3 is TGTGCCTGGAGTAGGGGCGACTATGGCTACACCTTC. Encoded protein: CAWSRGDYGYTF. This chain links TRBV30 with TRBJ1-2; possible D gene TRBD1, 5 bases. The CDR3 loop spans 12 amino acids. Trimming shortened V by 2 bases and J by 3 bases, and 7 bases separated the two germline ends. Germline V CDR1 and CDR2: GTSNPN, SVGIG (reference sequence). The variable domain in full, with the rest retrieved from reference TRBV30 and TRBJ1-2, is SQTIHQWPATLVQPVGSPLSLECTVEGTSNPNLYWYRQAAGRGLQLLFYSVGIGQISSEVPQNLSASRPQDRQFILSSKKLLLSDSGFYLCAWSRGDYGYTFGSGTRLTVV.

A word on this clone: Other DNA variants within this sample encode the same CDR3. In DNA, the CDR3 is TGTGCCAGCAGTAGCGCTAGCTCCTATAATTCACCCCTCCACTTT. Amino acids: CASSSASSYNSPLHF. V usage is TRBV27 and J usage is TRBJ1-6; D is ambiguous. Germline V gene sequence: CDR1 MNHEY, CDR2 SMNVEV (reference sequence). V lost 5 bases to trimming and J lost 0 bases, with 8 bases between them. This CDR3 is built from 15 residues.

The chain recombines TRBV19 with TRBJ1-4; D is undetermined. The CDR3 loop spans 16 amino acids. Trimming pared 7 bases from V and 9 bases from J, leaving 24 bases between. The germline V gene has CDR1 LNHDA and CDR2 SQIVND (reference sequence). The CDR3, as DNA: TGTGCCAGTACCTCTGGATCGCTACCTATTCCCAAAAAACTGTTTTTT. This translates into CASTSGSLPIPKKLFF.

The chain recombines TRBV28 with TRBJ1-5; possibly TRBD1 for D (5 bases). V lost 3 bases to trimming and J lost 7 bases, with 19 bases between them. CDR1 and CDR2 (germline): MDHEN, SYDVKM. CDR3 length equals 16 residues. In nucleotides, the CDR3 is TGTGCCAGCAGTTTCTGGGCGAGGGGCGTACGACAGCCCCAGCATTTT. It translates to CASSFWARGVRQPQHF.

Turning to this clone: The sample holds other DNA sequences that translate to the same CDR3. This chain uses TRBV29-1 with TRBJ1-1; D is perhaps TRBD1 (6 bases). V was shortened by 1 base and J by 0 bases, with 6 bases between the two germline ends. This CDR3 region has 13 residues. Germline assignment: CDR1 SQVTM and CDR2 ANQGSEA. CDR3 in DNA: TGCAGCGTTGAAGGACAGGTGAACACTGAAGCTTTCTTT. This encodes CSVEGQVNTEAFF.

To note about this clone: This same CDR3 is encoded by further DNA sequences in the sample. The chain links TRBV7-8 to TRBJ1-4; 7 bases are a match to TRBD1. The CDR3 length is 16 residues. Per the germline V gene, CDR1 is SGHVS and CDR2 is FQNEAQ. With 5 bases clipped from V and 0 bases from J, the junction kept 6 bases outside the gene matches. CDR3 in DNA: TGTGCCAGCAGCCTAGGGGACAGTGCAACTAATGAAAAACTGTTTTTT. This translates into CASSLGDSATNEKLFF.

In its sample, this clone was seen once. The CDR3 sequence is CASSFIPGTDAGGTF. DNA of the CDR3: TGTGCCAGCAGCTTCATTCCGGGAACGGACGCTGGCGGCACCTTC. This rearrangement joins TRBV7-2 to TRBJ1-2; D gene uncertain. V was clipped by 3 bases and J by 13 bases, with 24 bases between them. This CDR3 contains 15 residues. Germline CDR1 SGHTA, CDR2 FQGNSA.

The chain couples TRBV6-7 to TRBJ2-6; D perhaps matches TRBD1 (5 bases). TRBV6-7 is an ORF for which the function is uncertain. Trimming cost V 8 bases and J 0 bases, with 11 bases left between them. This CDR3 contains 15 residues. For the CDR3, the DNA is TGTGCCAGCCGGCAGGGAAACTCTGGGGCCAACGTCCTGACTTTC. This codes for CASRQGNSGANVLTF.

This clone was observed once. The chain joins TRBV27 to TRBJ2-2; D is uncertain. Between the trimmed V and J ends, which lost 7 bases and 7 bases, there was a span of 16 bases. Per germline, CDR1 MNHEY and CDR2 SMNVEV (reference sequence). The CDR3 is made up of 14 amino acids. CDR3 sequence (DNA): TGTGCCAGCAATCCGACCAATTCCGGCGGGGAGCTGTTTTTT. This codes for CASNPTNSGGELFF.

Concerning this clone itself: This sample includes further DNA sequences coding for the same CDR3. The chain links TRBV27 to TRBJ2-7; D may be TRBD1 (6 bases). Germline lookup yields CDR1 MNHEY and CDR2 SMNVEV (reference sequence). The CDR3 sequence is 13 residues long. V dropped 6 bases and J dropped 0 bases, with 9 bases sitting between them. The CDR3 bases are TGTGCCAGCAGCTTACAGGGCTCCTACGAGCAGTACTTC. Translating gives CASSLQGSYEQYF.

The chain has TRBV6-5 and TRBJ1-6; D is unresolved. V lost 0 bases, J lost 7 bases, and 13 bases lay in between. CDR1 is MNHEY, CDR2 SVGAGI, per germline. The CDR3 runs 16 residues. DNA for the CDR3: TGTGCCAGCAGTTACTCCAGAAGTCGCGACAATTCACCCCTCCACTTT. It codes for CASSYSRSRDNSPLHF.

This chain connects TRBV4-3 to TRBJ2-5, with TRBD2 matching over 13 bases. Germline CDR1 LGHNA, CDR2 YSLEER. The V and J ends lost 0 bases and 4 bases, in that order; junction bases with no gene match: 5. The CDR3 runs 17 residues. The CDR3 reads CASSQELLAGGPETQYF. For the CDR3, the DNA is TGCGCCAGCAGCCAAGAGTTACTAGCGGGAGGGCCAGAGACCCAGTACTTC.

This clone was recorded a few times. This chain links TRBV28 with TRBJ2-7, with TRBD1 identical over 8 bases. Germline V lookup: CDR1 MDHEN, CDR2 SYDVKM. Trimming cost V 6 bases and J 3 bases; bases outside gene matches: 7. The CDR3 is 14 amino acids. The CDR3 DNA follows: TGTGCCAGCAGAGATAGGACAGGGTACTACGAGCAGTACTTC. This translates into CASRDRTGYYEQYF.

This sequence joins TRBV7-9 and TRBJ1-1, with D maybe TRBD1 (5 bases). V was cut by 6 bases and J by 1 base, with 9 bases left in between. Germline CDR1 and CDR2: SEHNR and FQNEAQ (reference sequence). The CDR3 is made up of 13 amino acids. Here the CDR3 DNA reads TGTGCCAGCAGGCGGGGCCCGAACACTGAAGCTTTCTTT. It specifies CASRRGPNTEAFF.

The chain is built from TRBV11-2 and TRBJ2-5; 7 bases align to TRBD2. V dropped 5 bases and J dropped 3; count of bases not matched to a gene: 3. The CDR3 covers 13 residues. Germline-derived CDR1 and CDR2 are SGHAT and FQNNGV. The CDR3, as DNA: TGTGCCAGCAGCCTGGGAGGGGAAGAGACCCAGTACTTC. Amino acids: CASSLGGEETQYF.